The 8 T cell receptor beta chains below come from one sample, sequenced in a study of T cell responses to AZD1222 COVID-19 vaccine. Repertoires were generated with immunoSEQ multiplex PCR, while TCRdb's copy carries only in-frame clones and drops some. The sample holds about 120,000 clones, almost 90% seen once. The sample consisted of peripheral blood, taken on day 0 of AZD1222 vaccination. The receptors shown here come from an adult in good health.

V gene TRBV6-5 combines with J gene TRBJ1-3; D perhaps matches TRBD1 (5 bases). Trimming pared 7 bases from V and 0 bases from J, leaving 13 bases between. CDR1 is MNHEY and CDR2 is SVGAGI in the germline V gene. There are 15 residues in the CDR3. The CDR3 bases are TGTGCCAGCACTCCTCGGGGCCTCTCTGGAAACACCATATATTTT. Its protein is CASTPRGLSGNTIYF.

V usage is TRBV20-1 and J usage is TRBJ2-7; D is ambiguous. Germline loops: CDR1 DFQATT, CDR2 SNEGSKA (reference sequence). The CDR3 covers 11 residues. The V gene lost 0 bases and the J gene lost 6 bases, with 6 bases spanning the gap. In DNA form, the CDR3 reads TGCAGTGCTAGAGATAAGGGCGAGCAGTACTTC. This encodes CSARDKGEQYF.

The chain has TRBV5-4 and TRBJ2-3; no clear D gene. The CDR3 extends over 16 amino acids. Germline CDR1 and CDR2: SGHNT and YYREEE (reference sequence). Trimming cost V 0 bases and J 2 bases, with 13 bases left between them. DNA of the CDR3: TGTGCCAGCAGCTTGGTCGTAACGCCATTCACAGATACGCAGTATTTT. Amino acid sequence: CASSLVVTPFTDTQYF.

The chain employs TRBV7-3 and TRBJ1-1, with TRBD1 as a possible D gene (5 bases). V lost 6 bases and J lost 0, with 5 bases in between. Germline V gives CDR1 SGHTA, CDR2 FQGTGA. The CDR3 has 12 amino acids. In DNA form, the CDR3 reads TGTGCCAGCAGGGGGCTGAACACTGAAGCTTTCTTT. Translating it yields CASRGLNTEAFF.

The chain carries TRBV20-1 and TRBJ1-5; no definite D call. V lost 3 bases and J lost 5, with 14 bases in between. In germline, CDR1 is DFQATT, CDR2 SNEGSKA (reference sequence). The CDR3 consists of 14 residues. The CDR3 region is CSASAGIGDQPQHF. As DNA, the CDR3 is TGCAGTGCTAGTGCAGGTATTGGCGATCAGCCCCAGCATTTT.

This rearrangement joins TRBV7-2 to TRBJ2-3, with TRBD2 matching 9 bases. This CDR3 has 15 amino acids. Germline-derived CDR1 and CDR2 are SGHTA and FQGNSA. The ends lost 4 bases at V and 5 bases at J; junction bases unmatched: 7. The CDR3 sequence: CASSSQTSGRDTQYF. In DNA form, the CDR3 reads TGTGCCAGCAGCTCCCAGACTAGCGGTCGAGATACGCAGTATTTT. Complete variable domain (other parts from reference TRBV7-2 and TRBJ2-3): GAGVSQSPSNKVTEKGKDVELRCDPISGHTALYWYRQSLGQGLEFLIYFQGNSAPDKSGLPSDRFSAERTGGSVSTLTIQRTQQEDSAVYLCASSSQTSGRDTQYFGPGTRLTVL.

CDR3 DNA: TGTGCCAGCGGCCGGGACAGGAATAGGAACACTGAAGCTTTCTTT. Residues: CASGRDRNRNTEAFF. V and J are TRBV6-5 and TRBJ1-1, with 8 bases identical to TRBD1. The germline V gene encodes CDR1 MNHEY and CDR2 SVGAGI. The CDR3 extends over 15 amino acids. Losses at the gene ends were 8 bases for V and 1 base for J; bases not matched to a gene: 9.

The chain carries TRBV7-6 and TRBJ1-5, with D perhaps matching TRBD1 (5 bases). The CDR3 consists of 14 residues. Per germline, CDR1 SGHVS and CDR2 FNYEAQ. The V and J ends lost 5 bases and 5 bases respectively, with 13 bases between them. DNA of the CDR3: TGTGCCAGCAGCAGAGGGACCCTCGATCAGCCCCAGCATTTT. It specifies CASSRGTLDQPQHF.